This TCR beta chain came from a study of CXCR3-negative and CXCR3-positive naive CD8 T cells. The length of the CDR3 is 14 residues. Germline loops: CDR1 MNHEY, CDR2 SVGEGT. The method, 5' RACE with UMI labels, was used to prepare the TRB cDNA libraries. Each CDR3 protein gets one entry in TCRdb, which reprocessed the 5' RACE reads and gives no DNA. This sample contains fewer than 90,000 distinct CDR3 sequences. As to this clonotype: What it recognizes is unknown.

Overall study results and limits: In CXCR3-positive naive cells, the TRB CDR3s were more hydrophobic than in CXCR3-negative naive cells. The level of CXCR3 expression partially decreased after cryopreservation; the majority of assays used fresh PBMCs. Naive subsets had comparable surface CD5, so TRB CDR3 properties gauged TCR strength. Both of the naive subsets showed about the same high diversity, but memory CD8+ cells had much less.

The CD45RO-CCR7+CD27+CD95- phenotype denoted naive CD8+ T cells. Material for sequencing was naive CXCR3+ CD8+ T cells from blood. This sample's subset: CD45RO-CCR7+CD27+CD95- naive CD8+ T cells expressing CXCR3 (TNR3+). The chain employs TRBV6-2 or TRBV6-3 and TRBJ2-7. The clonotype originates from a human donor in good health. Some clones in this sample may be carry-over from other donors' samples. The CDR3 is CASIAQGAPYEQYF.